A single sample gave rise to the 11 T cell receptor beta chains below, sequenced in a study of OX40 agonist ivuxolimab in advanced cancers. This table comes from immunoSEQ multiplex PCR, and its TCRdb copy is limited to in-frame clones, with some not included. Here the sample spans approximately 50,000 clones, around 80% being singletons. The input for sequencing was CD4+ or CD8+ T cells sorted from blood, taken in a trial of the OX40 agonist ivuxolimab. The receptor set was obtained from an adult with an advanced solid tumor such as melanoma, head and neck, liver or kidney cancer.

The V gene is TRBV28, the J gene TRBJ1-3; D is ambiguous. The germline CDR1 and CDR2 sequences are MDHEN and SYDVKM. The CDR3 spans 15 residues. The V gene lost 4 bases and the J gene lost 1 base, with 11 bases spanning the gap. This CDR3 is CASSSPDGSGNTIYF. The CDR3 DNA reads as TGTGCCAGCAGTTCCCCGGACGGGTCTGGAAACACCATATATTTT.

This clone was picked up one time. CDR3 in DNA: TGCGCCAGCAGTGAGACTCAGGCTGGCACAGATACGCAGTATTTT. Its protein is CASSETQAGTDTQYF. This chain uses TRBV10-2 with TRBJ2-3; no reliable D call. This CDR3 contains 15 residues. V lost 2 bases, J lost 1 base, and 10 bases lay in between. The germline gives CDR1 WSHSY, CDR2 SAAADI.

The chain recombines TRBV9 with TRBJ2-7, with a tentative D call TRBD2 (6 bases). V was trimmed by 2 bases and J by 3 bases, leaving 12 bases between them. The CDR3 totals 14 residues. The germline CDR1 and CDR2 sequences are SGDLS and YYNGEE. The CDR3 DNA sequence: TGTGCCAGCAGCGTCCAGGGAGCGGGCTACGAGCAGTACTTC. Translating gives CASSVQGAGYEQYF.

V and J are TRBV7-2 and TRBJ2-2; D gene ambiguous. Germline V lookup: CDR1 SGHTA, CDR2 FQGNSA. This CDR3 comprises 14 residues. V shed 9 bases and J shed 3 bases, with 14 bases lying between them. Here the CDR3 DNA reads TGTGCCAGTCGGCGGACCTCGGACACCGGGGAGCTGTTTTTT. Its translation: CASRRTSDTGELFF.

V usage is TRBV2 and J usage is TRBJ2-1; the D is unclear. This CDR3 has 16 residues. Trimming cost V 2 bases and J 5 bases, with 16 bases left between them. Germline assignment: CDR1 SNHLY and CDR2 FYNNEI. CDR3 sequence: CASSELVGVRDNEQFF. The CDR3 DNA reads as TGTGCCAGCAGTGAATTAGTTGGGGTCAGAGACAATGAGCAGTTCTTC. The full variable domain, its missing parts supplied by reference TRBV2 and TRBJ2-1, is EPEVTQTPSHQVTQMGQEVILRCVPISNHLYFYWYRQILGQKVEFLVSFYNNEISEKSEIFDDQFSVERPDGSNFTLKIRSTKLEDSAMYFCASSELVGVRDNEQFFGPGTRLTVL.

The chain carries TRBV2 and TRBJ1-1; D is undetermined. The CDR3 length is 14 residues. The ends were cut back, 8 bases at V and 2 bases at J, with 15 bases in the middle. Germline V gene data show CDR1 as SNHLY and CDR2 as FYNNEI. CDR3: CASSRETANTEAFF. CDR3 coding DNA: TGTGCCAGCTCCCGTGAGACGGCAAACACTGAAGCTTTCTTT.

CDR3 nucleotide sequence: TGTGCCAGCAGCTTACTTACAGACCTCTACGAGCAGTACTTC. Translation gives CASSLLTDLYEQYF. The chain couples TRBV7-9 to TRBJ2-7; D is ambiguous. The V end lost 2 bases, the J end lost 3 bases, and 11 bases lay between the germline ends. Germline CDR1 SEHNR, CDR2 FQNEAQ (reference sequence). The CDR3 has 14 amino acids.

The V and J genes are TRBV18 and TRBJ2-5; the D gene is possibly TRBD1 (5 bases). This CDR3 contains 17 residues. The V and J ends lost 0 bases and 3 bases respectively, with 17 bases between them. Germline V gene lookup returns CDR1 KGHSH and CDR2 LQKENI. DNA of the CDR3: TGTGCCAGCTCACCACCGAATAAGGGGCTAAAGGAAGAGACCCAGTACTTC. The encoded protein is CASSPPNKGLKEETQYF.

The V gene is TRBV4-1, the J gene TRBJ2-5; D is uncertain. Trimming removed 1 base at V and 5 bases at J, with 11 bases between. CDR1 and CDR2 (germline): MGHRA, YSYEKL. This CDR3 has 14 residues. The CDR3 loop is CASSQGAPRETQYF. CDR3 DNA sequence: TGCGCCAGCAGCCAAGGGGCACCGAGGGAGACCCAGTACTTC.

This chain joins TRBV10-3 and TRBJ2-1; D gene unclear. The CDR3 totals 14 residues. Trimming pared 3 bases from V and 7 bases from J, leaving 13 bases between. The germline CDR1 and CDR2 sequences are ENHRY and SYGVKD. For the CDR3, the DNA is TGTGCCATCAGTGACCCCCCCTTACAAAATGAGCAGTTCTTC. It specifies CAISDPPLQNEQFF.

This sequence joins TRBV5-6 and TRBJ2-5, with a tentative D call TRBD2 (5 bases). The germline V gene encodes CDR1 SGHDT and CDR2 YYEEEE. This CDR3 has 12 amino acids. V lost 2 bases and J lost 11, with 13 bases in between. Written as DNA, the CDR3 is TGTGCCAGCAGCTTTACACGGGGAGAGCAGTACTTC. Translated: CASSFTRGEQYF.